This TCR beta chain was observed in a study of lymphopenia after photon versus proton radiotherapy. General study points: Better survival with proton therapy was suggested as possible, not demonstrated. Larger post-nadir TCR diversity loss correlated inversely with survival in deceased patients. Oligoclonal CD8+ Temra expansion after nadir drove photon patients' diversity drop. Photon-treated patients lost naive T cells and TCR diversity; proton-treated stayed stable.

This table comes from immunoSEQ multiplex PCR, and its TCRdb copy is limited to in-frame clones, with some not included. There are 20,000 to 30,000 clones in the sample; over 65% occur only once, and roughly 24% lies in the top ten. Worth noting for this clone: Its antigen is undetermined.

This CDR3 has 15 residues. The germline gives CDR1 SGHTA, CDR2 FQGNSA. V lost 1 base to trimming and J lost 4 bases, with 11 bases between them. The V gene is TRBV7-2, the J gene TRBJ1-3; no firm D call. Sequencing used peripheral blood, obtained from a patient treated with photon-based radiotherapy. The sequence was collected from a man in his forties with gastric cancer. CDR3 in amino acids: CASSLGAGQGNTIYF. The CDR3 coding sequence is TGTGCCAGCAGCTTAGGAGCGGGTCAGGGAAACACCATATATTTT. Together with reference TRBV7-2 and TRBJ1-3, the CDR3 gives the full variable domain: GAGVSQSPSNKVTEKGKDVELRCDPISGHTALYWYRQSLGQGLEFLIYFQGNSAPDKSGLPSDRFSAERTGGSVSTLTIQRTQQEDSAVYLCASSLGAGQGNTIYFGEGSWLTVV.